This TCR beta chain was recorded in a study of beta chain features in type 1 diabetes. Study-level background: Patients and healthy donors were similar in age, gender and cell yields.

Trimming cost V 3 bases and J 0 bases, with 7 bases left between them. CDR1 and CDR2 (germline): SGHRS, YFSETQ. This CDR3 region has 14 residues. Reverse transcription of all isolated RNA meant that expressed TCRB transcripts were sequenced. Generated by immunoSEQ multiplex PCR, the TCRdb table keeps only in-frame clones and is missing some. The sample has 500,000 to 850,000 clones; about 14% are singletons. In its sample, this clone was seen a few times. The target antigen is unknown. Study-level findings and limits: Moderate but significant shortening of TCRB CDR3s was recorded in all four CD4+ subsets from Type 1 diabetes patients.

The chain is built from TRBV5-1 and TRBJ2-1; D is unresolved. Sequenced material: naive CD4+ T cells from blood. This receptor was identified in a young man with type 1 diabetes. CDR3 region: CASSWQSSYNEQFF. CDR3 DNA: TGCGCCAGCAGCTGGCAGAGCTCCTACAATGAGCAGTTCTTC.